This record looks at one TCR beta chain sequence and its context. The V gene lost 7 bases and the J gene lost 4 bases, with 11 bases spanning the gap. The CDR3 sequence is 13 residues long. CDR1 is MNHNY and CDR2 is SVGAGI in the germline V gene (reference sequence). This sample is part of a study of T cell changes during pregnancy in multiple sclerosis. Libraries were prepared by immunoSEQ multiplex PCR; TCRdb keeps only in-frame clonotypes and omits some of them. The table records about 80,000 clones, about 94% of them present only once. The sequence came from a female donor in good health, enrolled as a control in a pregnancy study. The chain couples TRBV6-6 to TRBJ1-5, with D perhaps TRBD1 (6 bases). Here the sequenced sample was peripheral blood, taken in the second trimester of pregnancy. This chain's CDR3 is CASIGGYNQPQHF. DNA of the CDR3: TGTGCCAGCATAGGGGGATATAATCAGCCCCAGCATTTT.